The clone carrying this T cell receptor beta chain was recorded a few times. This entry is derived from a study of blood T cells in healthy people across ages. CDR3 length: 14 residues. The V end was cut by 2 bases, the J end by 4 bases, with 13 bases between. Germline V lookup: CDR1 SGHRS, CDR2 YFSETQ. Next came a second PCR, run for about 7 to 12 cycles, which used a sample-barcoded 5' primer along with a J-beta primer mix. A single record per CDR3 protein comes from TCRdb applying MiXCR to the 5' RACE reads. This table has roughly 900,000 distinct CDR3 sequences, roughly 43% appearing once. The chain carries TRBV5-1 and TRBJ2-7; D may match TRBD1 or TRBD2 (6 bases each). This clonotype was sampled from a young man in good health. What was sequenced was blood. The CDR3 sequence is CASSLTGGGYEQYF. The CDR3 bases are TGCGCCAGCAGCTTAACCGGGGGCGGATACGAGCAGTACTTC.